This T cell receptor (beta chain) was profiled in a study of T cell responses to AZD1222 COVID-19 vaccine. Study-level information: Second-dose groups at about 4 or about 12 weeks were pooled. Study-wide findings and caveats: The donor group comprised mostly white British people and more females; the analysis possibly underestimated clonal diversity. Spike-specific TCR repertoires showed rising breadth and depth after two AZD1222 doses.

Trimming took 4 bases from V and 4 from J, leaving 15 bases between them. Germline lookup yields CDR1 MDHEN and CDR2 SYDVKM. This CDR3 is built from 15 residues. As regards this clone: The target antigen is unknown.

Profiling relied on immunoSEQ multiplex PCR, and the TCRdb table lists in-frame clones only, not all of them. This sample has around 190,000 clones, with about 90% found just once. V and J are TRBV28 and TRBJ2-3; possibly TRBD1 or TRBD2 for D (5 bases each). Sequenced here: peripheral blood, sampled on day 0 of AZD1222 vaccination. The sequence was collected from an adult in good health. CDR3 amino acids: CASSSPGRRPDTQYF. For the CDR3, the DNA is TGTGCCAGCAGTTCCCCGGGACGCAGGCCAGATACGCAGTATTTT.